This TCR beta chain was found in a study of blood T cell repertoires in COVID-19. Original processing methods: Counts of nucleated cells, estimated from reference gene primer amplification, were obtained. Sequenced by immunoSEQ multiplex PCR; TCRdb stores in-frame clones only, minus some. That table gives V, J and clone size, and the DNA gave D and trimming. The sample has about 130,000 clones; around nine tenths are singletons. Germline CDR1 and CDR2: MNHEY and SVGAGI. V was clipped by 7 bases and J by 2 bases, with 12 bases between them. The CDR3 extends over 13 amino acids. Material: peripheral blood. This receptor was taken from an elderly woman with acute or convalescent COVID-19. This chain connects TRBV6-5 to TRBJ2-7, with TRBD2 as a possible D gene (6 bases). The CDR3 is CASNRAGTYEQYF. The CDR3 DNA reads TGTGCCAGCAACCGGGCGGGAACCTACGAGCAGTACTTC.